This T cell receptor beta chain was sequenced for a study of T cell repertoires in cytomegalovirus infection. Study-level information: CMV infection together with matching HLA type was indicated by public TCR beta signatures. General study points: HLA-C-restricted TCR beta clonotypes specific for CMV led the ex vivo response. The cumulative frequency of public TCR beta families distinguished individuals who carried CMV together with the relevant HLA.

Note on this clonotype: Its target is unknown.

TCRdb ran MiXCR on the reads and lists one entry per CDR3 protein. Counted here are around 900,000 distinct CDR3 sequences, around a third occurring once; the ten biggest clones make up 11% to 15%. This specimen consisted of cultured CD8+ T cells from PBMCs, obtained from culture after CMV antigen stimulation. The sequence was collected from a human donor in good health (CMV status not recorded). Some clones in this sample may be carry-over from other donors' samples.

CDR3 loop: CASRSSGWSGARSEQYV. The CDR3 DNA reads as TGTGCCAGCAGGTCGTCGGGATGGTCTGGGGCGCGCTCAGAGCAGTACGTC. V usage is TRBV5-6 and J usage is TRBJ2-7; D possibly uses TRBD1 or TRBD2 (5 bases each). Germline V gene data show CDR1 as SGHDT and CDR2 as YYEEEE. This CDR3 comprises 17 residues. V was trimmed by 5 bases and J by 7 bases, leaving 28 bases between them.